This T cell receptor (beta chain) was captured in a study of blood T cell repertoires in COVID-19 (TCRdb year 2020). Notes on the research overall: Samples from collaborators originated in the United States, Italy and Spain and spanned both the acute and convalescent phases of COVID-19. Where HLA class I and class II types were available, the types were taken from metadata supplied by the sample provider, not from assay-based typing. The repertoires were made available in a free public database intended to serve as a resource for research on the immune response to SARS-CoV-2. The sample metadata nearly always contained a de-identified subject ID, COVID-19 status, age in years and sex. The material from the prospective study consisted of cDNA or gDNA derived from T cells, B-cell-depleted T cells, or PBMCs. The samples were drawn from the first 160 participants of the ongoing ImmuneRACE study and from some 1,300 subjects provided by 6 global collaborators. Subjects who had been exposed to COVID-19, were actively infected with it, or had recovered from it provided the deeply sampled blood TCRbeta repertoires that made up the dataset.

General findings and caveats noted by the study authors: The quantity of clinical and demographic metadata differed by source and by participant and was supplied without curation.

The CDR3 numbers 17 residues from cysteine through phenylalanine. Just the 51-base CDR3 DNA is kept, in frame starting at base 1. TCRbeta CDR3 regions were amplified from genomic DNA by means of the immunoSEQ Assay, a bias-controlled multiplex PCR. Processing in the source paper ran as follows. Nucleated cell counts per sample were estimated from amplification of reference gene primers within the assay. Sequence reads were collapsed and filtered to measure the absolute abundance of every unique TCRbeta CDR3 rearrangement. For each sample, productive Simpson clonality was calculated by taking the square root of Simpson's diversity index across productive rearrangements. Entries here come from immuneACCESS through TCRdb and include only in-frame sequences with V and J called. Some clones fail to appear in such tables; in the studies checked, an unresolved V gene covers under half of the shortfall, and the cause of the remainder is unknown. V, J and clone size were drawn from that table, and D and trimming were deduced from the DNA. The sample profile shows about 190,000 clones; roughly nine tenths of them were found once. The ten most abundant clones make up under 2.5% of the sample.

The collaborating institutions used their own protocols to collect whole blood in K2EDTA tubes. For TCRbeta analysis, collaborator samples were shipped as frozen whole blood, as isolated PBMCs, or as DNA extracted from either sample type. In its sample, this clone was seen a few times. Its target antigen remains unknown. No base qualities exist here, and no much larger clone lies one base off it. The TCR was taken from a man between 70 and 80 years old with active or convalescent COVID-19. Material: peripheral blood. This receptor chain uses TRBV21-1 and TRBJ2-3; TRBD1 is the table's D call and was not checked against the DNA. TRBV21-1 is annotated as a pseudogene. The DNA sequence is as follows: TGTGCCAGCAGCAAATCCTCCCTGGGCCTTAGGACAGATACGCAGTATTTT. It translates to CASSKSSLGLRTDTQYF.